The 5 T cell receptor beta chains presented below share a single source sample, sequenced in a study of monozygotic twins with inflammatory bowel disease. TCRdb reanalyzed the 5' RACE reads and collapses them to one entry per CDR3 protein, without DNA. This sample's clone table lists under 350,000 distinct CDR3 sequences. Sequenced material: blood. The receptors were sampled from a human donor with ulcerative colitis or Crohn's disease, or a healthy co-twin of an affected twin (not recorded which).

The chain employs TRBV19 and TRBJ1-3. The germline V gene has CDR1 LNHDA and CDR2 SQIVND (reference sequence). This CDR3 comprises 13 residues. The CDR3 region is CASGSFSGNTIYF.

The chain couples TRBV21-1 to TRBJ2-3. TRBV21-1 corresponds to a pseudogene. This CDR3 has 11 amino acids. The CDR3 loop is CASAKRDTQYF.

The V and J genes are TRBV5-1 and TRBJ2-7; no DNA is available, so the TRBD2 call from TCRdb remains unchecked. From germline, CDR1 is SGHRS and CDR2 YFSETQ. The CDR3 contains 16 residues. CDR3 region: CASSLAVAGAAYEQYF. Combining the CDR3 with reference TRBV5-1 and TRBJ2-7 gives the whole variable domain KAGVTQTPRYLIKTRGQQVTLSCSPISGHRSVSWYQQTPGQGLQFLFEYFSETQRNKGNFPGRFSGRQFSNSRSEMNVSTLELGDSALYLCASSLAVAGAAYEQYFGPGTRLTVT.

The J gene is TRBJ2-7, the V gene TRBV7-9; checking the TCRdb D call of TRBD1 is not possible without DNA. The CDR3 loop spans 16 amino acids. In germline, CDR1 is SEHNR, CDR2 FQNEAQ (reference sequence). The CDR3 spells CASSLAAGGSYYEQYF.

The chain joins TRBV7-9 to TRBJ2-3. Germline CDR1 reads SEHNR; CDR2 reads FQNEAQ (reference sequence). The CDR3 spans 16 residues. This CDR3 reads CASSLGGAPSTDTQYF.